The 30 T cell receptor beta chains reported below all come from one sample, sequenced in a study of Tregs in tolerant kidney transplant recipients (dated by TCRdb to between 2018 and 2020). The time point label corresponds to: blood sample drawn before combined kidney and bone marrow transplant. Libraries were prepared through the immunoSEQ multiplex PCR assay. TCRdb limited this immuneACCESS table to in-frame rearrangements with V and J called. A share of clones is missing; checked studies link under half to unresolved V genes, and the rest is unexplained. The sample data list roughly 66,000 clones, and about nine tenths of these were observed just once. The ten largest clonotypes hold approximately 11% of the sample. Material: CD8+ T cells from blood, obtained before the transplant. These receptors all come from a human donor who received a combined kidney and bone marrow transplant.

The CDR3 region has the DNA TGTGCCAGCAGTTTAGGACACTACACTGAAGCTTTCTTT. Encoded protein: CASSLGHYTEAFF. V usage is TRBV27 and J usage is TRBJ1-1, with D perhaps matching TRBD1 (5 bases). Germline lookup yields CDR1 MNHEY and CDR2 SMNVEV (reference sequence). The CDR3 contains 13 residues. V lost 2 bases, J lost 3 bases, and 7 bases lay in between.

This clone was observed once. This sequence joins TRBV7-9 and TRBJ1-2; 9 bases line up with TRBD1. The CDR3 length is 14 residues. J lost 3 bases, V lost 4 bases, and 3 bases had no gene match. In germline, CDR1 is SEHNR, CDR2 FQNEAQ (reference sequence). Here the CDR3 reads CASSSRDRDYGYTF. The CDR3 DNA reads TGTGCCAGCAGCTCCCGGGACAGGGACTATGGCTACACCTTC.

V usage is TRBV6-1 and J usage is TRBJ1-5, with D possibly being TRBD1 (6 bases). Trimming cost V 6 bases and J 6 bases, with 18 bases left between them. CDR3 length: 15 residues. CDR1 is MNHNS, CDR2 SASEGT, per germline. DNA for the CDR3: TGTGCCAGCAGAACCGGGACAACGGACTTTCAGCCCCAGCATTTT. Amino acids: CASRTGTTDFQPQHF.

As DNA, the CDR3 is TGCAGCGTTGATTCGGGGTTTTCCGGGGAGCTGTTTTTT. As protein: CSVDSGFSGELFF. The chain recombines TRBV29-1 with TRBJ2-2; D possibly corresponds to TRBD2 (5 bases). Trimming cost V 3 bases and J 6 bases, with 11 bases left between them. CDR3 length equals 13 residues. From germline, CDR1 is SQVTM and CDR2 ANQGSEA.

The chain employs TRBV4-3 and TRBJ2-1; 7 nucleotides agree with TRBD2. CDR3 length: 16 amino acids. The germline gives CDR1 LGHNA, CDR2 YSLEER. V lost 3 bases, J lost 0 bases, and 5 bases stayed unmatched. The CDR3 here is CASSHPAGSSYNEQFF. The CDR3, as DNA: TGCGCCAGCAGCCATCCAGCGGGGAGCTCCTACAATGAGCAGTTCTTC.

The chain couples TRBV7-9 to TRBJ1-1; TRBD1 might be the D (5 bases). Germline CDR1 SEHNR, CDR2 FQNEAQ (reference sequence). V was shortened by 5 bases and J by 4 bases, with 11 bases between the two germline ends. The CDR3 runs to 13 residues. Written as DNA, the CDR3 is TGTGCCAGCAGCCCCACGGGGGGCACTGAAGCTTTCTTT. This sequence encodes CASSPTGGTEAFF.

The chain couples TRBV7-3 to TRBJ1-2; 11 bases agree with TRBD1. CDR1 is SGHTA and CDR2 is FQGTGA in the germline V gene. V was clipped by 3 bases and J by 14 bases; unmatched bases: 8. This CDR3 is built from 13 residues. CDR3 sequence (DNA): TGTGCCAGCAGCTTGGACTGGACAGGGGGCTTTACCTTC. Protein sequence: CASSLDWTGGFTF.

The chain employs TRBV2 and TRBJ2-3, with D possibly matching TRBD2 (6 bases). V gave up 4 bases and J gave up 2 bases, with 13 bases separating them. The CDR3 has 15 residues. Germline V gene data show CDR1 as SNHLY and CDR2 as FYNNEI. CDR3 nucleotide sequence: TGTGCCAGCAGTGGTAGGGTAGCGGACACAGATACGCAGTATTTT. As protein: CASSGRVADTDTQYF.

CDR3 nucleotide sequence: TGTGCCAGCAGCTCCCCAGGTCTCGGCAGACGTAATGAAAAACTGTTTTTT. Amino acid sequence: CASSSPGLGRRNEKLFF. The chain is built from TRBV13 and TRBJ1-4; D is ambiguous. Germline lookup yields CDR1 PRHDT and CDR2 FYEKMQ (reference sequence). The CDR3 has 17 amino acids. V lost 4 bases, J lost 4 bases, and 19 bases lay in between.

The chain has TRBV5-1 and TRBJ2-2; 10 positions match TRBD2. CDR3 size: 16 residues. J was trimmed by 3 bases and V by 2 bases; bases with no gene match: 4. Germline-derived CDR1 and CDR2 are SGHRS and YFSETQ. The CDR3 sequence is CASSLPAGGDTGELFF. Written as DNA, the CDR3 is TGCGCCAGCAGCTTACCAGCGGGAGGGGACACCGGGGAGCTGTTTTTT. Together with reference TRBV5-1 and TRBJ2-2, the CDR3 gives the full variable domain: KAGVTQTPRYLIKTRGQQVTLSCSPISGHRSVSWYQQTPGQGLQFLFEYFSETQRNKGNFPGRFSGRQFSNSRSEMNVSTLELGDSALYLCASSLPAGGDTGELFFGEGSRLTVL.

This clone was seen once. The chain recombines TRBV14 with TRBJ2-2; 13 bases agree with TRBD2. V was pared by 1 base and J by 5 bases, with 1 base of the junction left unmatched. The length of the CDR3 is 16 residues. Germline V CDR1 and CDR2: SGHDN, FVKESK. The CDR3 coding sequence is TGTGCCAGCAGCCAAGGACTAGCGGGAGGTACCGGGGAGCTGTTTTTT. Residues: CASSQGLAGGTGELFF.

The chain uses TRBV19 and TRBJ2-1, with 7 bases lining up with TRBD1. V lost 0 bases, J lost 5 bases, and 4 bases stayed unmatched. The CDR3 length is 15 residues. Germline lookup yields CDR1 LNHDA and CDR2 SQIVND (reference sequence). For the CDR3, the DNA is TGTGCCAGTAGTATAGATAAGGGGGCCCACAATGAGCAGTTCTTC. Encoded protein: CASSIDKGAHNEQFF.

The rearrangement uses TRBV5-6 and TRBJ2-7, with 7 nucleotides matching TRBD1. CDR1 and CDR2 (germline): SGHDT, YYEEEE. CDR3 size: 13 residues. The junction had 7 bases not matched to a gene; V was cut back by 3 bases and J by 7 bases. The CDR3 DNA reads TGTGCCAGCAGCTCCGGGACAGTAGGGGAGCAGTACTTC. Translating gives CASSSGTVGEQYF.

The chain joins TRBV4-1 to TRBJ2-3, with D unresolved. CDR1 is MGHRA and CDR2 is YSYEKL in the germline V gene. The CDR3 sequence is 16 residues long. V lost 1 base, J lost 2 bases, and 13 bases lay in between. CDR3 protein: CASSQAALTHTDTQYF. DNA for the CDR3: TGCGCCAGCAGCCAAGCCGCCTTGACACACACAGATACGCAGTATTTT.

The V gene is TRBV5-1, the J gene TRBJ2-7, with D possibly matching TRBD2 (5 bases). CDR1 SGHRS and CDR2 YFSETQ come from the germline V gene. The CDR3 is made up of 14 amino acids. Trimming cost V 2 bases and J 3 bases, with 12 bases left between them. The CDR3: CASSLVRGDYEQYF. CDR3 bases: TGCGCCAGCAGCTTAGTACGGGGAGACTACGAGCAGTACTTC.

A few counts support this clone. Additional DNA sequences in this sample encode the identical CDR3. The rearrangement links TRBV4-2 to TRBJ2-7; 7 positions match TRBD1. Per the germline V gene, CDR1 is LGHNA and CDR2 is YNFKEQ. The CDR3 loop spans 15 amino acids. The junction had 6 bases not matched to a gene; V was cut back by 1 base and J by 3 bases. CDR3 region: CASSQGAGGYYEQYF. As DNA, the CDR3 is TGTGCCAGCAGCCAAGGTGCAGGGGGATACTACGAGCAGTACTTC.

This chain joins TRBV5-6 and TRBJ2-7; D possibly corresponds to TRBD1 (5 bases). From germline, CDR1 is SGHDT and CDR2 YYEEEE. This CDR3 has 15 amino acids. Trimming pared 2 bases from V and 4 bases from J, leaving 16 bases between. This CDR3 reads CASSLGAQGIYEQYF. The CDR3 nucleotides are TGTGCCAGCAGCTTAGGAGCTCAGGGCATATACGAGCAGTACTTC.

In the case of this clone: The sample contains more than one DNA sequence encoding this CDR3. The chain combines TRBV27 with TRBJ1-2; D unclear. CDR1 and CDR2 (germline): MNHEY, SMNVEV (reference sequence). Trimming removed 6 bases from V and 1 base from J, with 9 bases in between. CDR3 length equals 13 residues. The CDR3 sequence: CASSLGSNYGYTF. The CDR3 DNA sequence: TGTGCCAGCAGCCTTGGGAGTAACTATGGCTACACCTTC.

The CDR3 coding sequence is TGTGCCAGCTCGTCCCCCGGGAACACTGAAGCTTTCTTT. It codes for CASSSPGNTEAFF. The chain couples TRBV18 to TRBJ1-1; D unclear. Germline V lookup: CDR1 KGHSH, CDR2 LQKENI. The CDR3 extends over 13 amino acids. Trimming pared 6 bases from V and 1 base from J, leaving 9 bases between. The entire variable domain, with the rest obtained from reference TRBV18 and TRBJ1-1, is as follows: NAGVMQNPRHLVRRRGQEARLRCSPMKGHSHVYWYRQLPEEGLKFMVYLQKENIIDESGMPKERFSAEFPKEGPSILRIQQVVRGDSAAYFCASSSPGNTEAFFGQGTRLTVV.

V is TRBV7-9 and J is TRBJ1-4; tentative D call: TRBD1 (6 bases). Germline CDR1 and CDR2: SEHNR and FQNEAQ (reference sequence). Trimming removed 5 bases from V and 8 bases from J, with 24 bases in between. This CDR3 has 17 amino acids. The CDR3 DNA follows: TGTGCCAGCAGCCAAAGGGGGGGGGCACCTTCGGGCGAAAAACTGTTTTTT. Protein: CASSQRGGAPSGEKLFF.

The chain links TRBV13 to TRBJ2-4; no clear D gene. V dropped 5 bases and J dropped 0 bases, with 8 bases sitting between them. Germline CDR1 is PRHDT and CDR2 is FYEKMQ (reference sequence). There are 14 residues in the CDR3. CDR3 residues: CASSLQLAKNIQYF. The CDR3, as DNA: TGTGCCAGCAGCCTACAGTTAGCCAAAAACATTCAGTACTTC.

This chain joins TRBV27 and TRBJ2-5; 7 positions match TRBD1. With the DNA end fitting TRBJ2-7 better, the J assignment may be wrong. The V gene's germline CDR1 is MNHEY and CDR2 SMNVEV (reference sequence). This CDR3 has 13 residues. CDR3 DNA sequence: TGTGCCAGCAGGACAGGGAAGCCCTACGAGCAGTACTTC. Encoded protein: CASRTGKPYEQYF.

The rearrangement uses TRBV4-1 and TRBJ2-7; no firm D call. V shed 0 bases and J shed 2 bases, with 11 bases lying between them. The CDR3 has 15 amino acids. Germline values: CDR1 MGHRA, CDR2 YSYEKL. In nucleotides, the CDR3 is TGCGCCAGCAGCCAAGATCCGGTCTCCCCCTACGAGCAGTACTTC. Its translation is CASSQDPVSPYEQYF.

This chain joins TRBV6-5 and TRBJ2-1, with D perhaps TRBD2 (7 bases). Trimming took off 6 bases at V and 4 bases at J, with 19 bases between the two ends. The CDR3 has 16 residues. Germline assignment: CDR1 MNHEY and CDR2 SVGAGI. CDR3 coding DNA: TGTGCCAGCAGCTACCTAGCGGAGGGGGGGTACAATGAGCAGTTCTTC. Protein: CASSYLAEGGYNEQFF.

The chain couples TRBV4-1 to TRBJ2-7; 8 bases are a match to TRBD2. The CDR3 runs 18 residues. CDR1 is MGHRA, CDR2 YSYEKL, per germline. Losses at the gene ends were 0 bases for V and 4 bases for J; bases not matched to a gene: 14. The CDR3 protein is CASSQEGEERSGIYEQYF. CDR3 DNA sequence: TGCGCCAGCAGCCAAGAAGGGGAGGAACGTAGCGGGATTTACGAGCAGTACTTC.

V and J are TRBV21-1 and TRBJ2-7; the table names TRBD2, a call not compared with the DNA. TRBV21-1 is a pseudogene segment. The CDR3 totals 17 residues. The CDR3 loop reads CASSKEERGGIGYEQYF. CDR3 nucleotides: TGTGCCAGCAGCAAAGAGGAGAGGGGGGGCATAGGCTACGAGCAGTACTTC.

This rearrangement joins TRBV11-2 to TRBJ2-1; no reliable D call. The CDR3 is 13 amino acids. CDR1 SGHAT and CDR2 FQNNGV come from the germline V gene. V was pared by 4 bases and J by 10 bases, with 14 bases between. The CDR3 bases are TGTGCCAGCAGCTCCCCTGTATTGGGCGAGCAGTTCTTC. Translation: CASSSPVLGEQFF.

The V gene is TRBV28, the J gene TRBJ2-3, with D uncertain. Between the trimmed V and J ends, which lost 6 bases and 2 bases, there was a span of 9 bases. The length of the CDR3 is 13 residues. In germline, CDR1 is MDHEN, CDR2 SYDVKM. CDR3: CASRPSTTDTQYF. The CDR3, as DNA: TGTGCCAGCAGACCCTCTACCACAGATACGCAGTATTTT.

The rearrangement joins TRBV6-5 to TRBJ1-2, with no clear D. This CDR3 region has 14 residues. Trimming took off 3 bases at V and 4 bases at J, with 12 bases between the two ends. Germline values: CDR1 MNHEY, CDR2 SVGAGI. CDR3 nucleotides: TGTGCCAGCAGTTATAACAGTTTCAGCTATGGCTACACCTTC. Protein sequence: CASSYNSFSYGYTF.

The V call is TRBV15, the J call TRBJ2-2, with 8 bases aligning to TRBD1. With V trimmed by 1 base and J by 1 base, 14 bases remained unmatched. CDR1 is LNHNV and CDR2 is YYDKDF in the germline V gene (reference sequence). The CDR3 totals 20 residues. This CDR3 is CATSRAGPRGRWLNTGELFF. CDR3 DNA sequence: TGTGCCACCAGCAGAGCCGGGCCCAGGGGGCGCTGGCTGAACACCGGGGAGCTGTTTTTT.